The source of this T cell receptor (beta chain) is a study of T cell responses to AZD1222 COVID-19 vaccine. Study-level results: Repertoires were obtained solely post-peak T cell response. Only a handful of people who got AZD1222 tested seropositive at baseline. Females made up more of the donors, who were largely white British, and clonal diversity may have come out too low. A reported finding is that nearly half of spike-specific TCRs target unmutated variant regions.

A word on this clone: Its antigen is still unknown.

The assay was immunoSEQ multiplex PCR, and TCRdb's table has in-frame clones only and misses some. The table lists 150,000 to 200,000 clones, roughly nine tenths of them singletons. V was shortened by 4 bases and J by 0 bases, with 10 bases between the two germline ends. Germline V gene sequence: CDR1 MNHEY, CDR2 SMNVEV (reference sequence). This CDR3 comprises 15 residues. This TCR was recovered from an adult who received the AZD1222 COVID-19 vaccine. Sample: peripheral blood, taken 28 days after the second AZD1222 dose. The chain is built from TRBV27 and TRBJ2-1; the D gene is possibly TRBD1 (5 bases). CDR3 sequence (DNA): TGTGCCAGCAGTTATAGGGGTGGCTCCTACAATGAGCAGTTCTTC. Protein sequence: CASSYRGGSYNEQFF.